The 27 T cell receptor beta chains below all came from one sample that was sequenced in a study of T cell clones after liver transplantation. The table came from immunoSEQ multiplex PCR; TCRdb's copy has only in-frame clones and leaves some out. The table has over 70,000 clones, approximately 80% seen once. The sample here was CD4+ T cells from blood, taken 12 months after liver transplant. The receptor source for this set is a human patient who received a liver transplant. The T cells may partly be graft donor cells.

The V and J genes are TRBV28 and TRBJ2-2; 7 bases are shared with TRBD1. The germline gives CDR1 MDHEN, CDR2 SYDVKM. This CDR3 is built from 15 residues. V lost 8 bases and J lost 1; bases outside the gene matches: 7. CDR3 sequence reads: CASGLRTGNTGELFF. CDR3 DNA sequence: TGTGCCAGCGGACTGAGGACAGGGAACACCGGGGAGCTGTTTTTT.

The CDR3 bases are TGCGCCAGCAGCTCGATAACGGGAGTTGCCAAAAACATTCAGTACTTC. It yields the protein CASSSITGVAKNIQYF. This chain connects TRBV4-3 to TRBJ2-4; tentative D call: TRBD2 (6 bases). The germline V and J ends were trimmed by 5 bases and 1 base, with 15 bases remaining between them. CDR3 length: 16 residues. Germline loops: CDR1 LGHNA, CDR2 YSLEER.

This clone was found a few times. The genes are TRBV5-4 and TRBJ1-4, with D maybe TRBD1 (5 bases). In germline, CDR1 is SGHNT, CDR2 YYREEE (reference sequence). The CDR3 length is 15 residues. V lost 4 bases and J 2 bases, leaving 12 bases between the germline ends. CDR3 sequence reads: CASSPPGRTNEKLFF. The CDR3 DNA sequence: TGTGCCAGCAGCCCTCCGGGACGGACTAATGAAAAACTGTTTTTT.

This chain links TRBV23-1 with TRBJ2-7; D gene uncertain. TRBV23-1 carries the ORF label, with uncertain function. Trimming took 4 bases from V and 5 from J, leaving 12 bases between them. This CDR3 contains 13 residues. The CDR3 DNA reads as TGCGCCAGCAGTCCCTCCGAGGTCGACGAGCAGTACTTC. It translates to CASSPSEVDEQYF.

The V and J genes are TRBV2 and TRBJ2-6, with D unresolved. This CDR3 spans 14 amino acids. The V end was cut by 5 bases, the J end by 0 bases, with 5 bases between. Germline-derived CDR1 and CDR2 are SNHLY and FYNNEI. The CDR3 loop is CASSLSSGANVLTF. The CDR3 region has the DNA TGTGCCAGCAGTCTTAGCTCTGGGGCCAACGTCCTGACTTTC.

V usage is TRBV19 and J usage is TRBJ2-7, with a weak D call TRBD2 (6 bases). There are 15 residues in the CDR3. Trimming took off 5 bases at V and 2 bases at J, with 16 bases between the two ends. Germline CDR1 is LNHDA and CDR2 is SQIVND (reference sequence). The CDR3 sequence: CASSHAVGGPYEQYF. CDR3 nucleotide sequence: TGTGCCAGTAGTCACGCAGTGGGGGGACCCTACGAGCAGTACTTC.

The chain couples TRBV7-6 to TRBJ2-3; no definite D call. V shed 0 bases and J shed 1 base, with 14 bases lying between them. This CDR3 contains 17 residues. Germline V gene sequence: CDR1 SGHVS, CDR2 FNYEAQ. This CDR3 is CASSLAQREYGTDTQYF. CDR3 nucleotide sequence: TGTGCCAGCAGCTTAGCCCAGCGAGAGTATGGCACAGATACGCAGTATTTT.

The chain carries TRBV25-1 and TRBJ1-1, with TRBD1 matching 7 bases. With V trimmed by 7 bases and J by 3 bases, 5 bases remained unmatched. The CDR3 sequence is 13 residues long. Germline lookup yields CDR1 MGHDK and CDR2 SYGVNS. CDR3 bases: TGTGCCAGCACCCGACAGGGCTACACTGAAGCTTTCTTT. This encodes CASTRQGYTEAFF.

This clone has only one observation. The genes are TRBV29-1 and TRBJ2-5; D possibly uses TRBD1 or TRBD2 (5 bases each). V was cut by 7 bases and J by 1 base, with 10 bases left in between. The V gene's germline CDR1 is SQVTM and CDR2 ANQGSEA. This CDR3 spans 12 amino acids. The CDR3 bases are TGCAGCGCCTATGGGGGCCAAGAGACCCAGTACTTC. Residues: CSAYGGQETQYF. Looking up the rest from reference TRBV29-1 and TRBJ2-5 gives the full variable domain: SAVISQKPSRDICQRGTSLTIQCQVDSQVTMMFWYRQQPGQSLTLIATANQGSEATYESGFVIDKFPISRPNLTFSTLTVSNMSPEDSSIYLCSAYGGQETQYFGPGTRLLVL.

The CDR3 loop reads CASSLGAGITEAFF. The CDR3 nucleotides are TGCGCCAGCAGCTTGGGTGCAGGGATCACTGAAGCTTTCTTT. The chain is built from TRBV5-1 and TRBJ1-1; the D gene is possibly TRBD1 (5 bases). V lost 0 bases, J lost 4 bases, and 10 bases lay in between. The germline V gene encodes CDR1 SGHRS and CDR2 YFSETQ. The CDR3 spans 14 residues. Full variable domain (missing parts from reference TRBV5-1 and TRBJ1-1): KAGVTQTPRYLIKTRGQQVTLSCSPISGHRSVSWYQQTPGQGLQFLFEYFSETQRNKGNFPGRFSGRQFSNSRSEMNVSTLELGDSALYLCASSLGAGITEAFFGQGTRLTVV.

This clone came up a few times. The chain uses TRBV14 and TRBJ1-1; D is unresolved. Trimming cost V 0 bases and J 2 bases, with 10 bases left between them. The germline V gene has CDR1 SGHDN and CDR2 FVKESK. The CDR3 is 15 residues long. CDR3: CASSQDPRPNTEAFF. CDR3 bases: TGTGCCAGCAGCCAAGACCCCCGACCAAACACTGAAGCTTTCTTT.

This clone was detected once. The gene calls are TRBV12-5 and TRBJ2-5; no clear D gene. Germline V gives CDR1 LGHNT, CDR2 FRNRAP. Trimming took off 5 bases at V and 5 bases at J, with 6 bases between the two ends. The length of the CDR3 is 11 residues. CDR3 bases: TGTGCTAGTGGTGTTCGGGAGACCCAGTACTTC. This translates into CASGVRETQYF. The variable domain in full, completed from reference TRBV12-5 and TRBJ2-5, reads DARVTQTPRHKVTEMGQEVTMRCQPILGHNTVFWYRQTMMQGLELLAYFRNRAPLDDSGMPKDRFSAEMPDATLATLKIQPSEPRDSAVYFCASGVRETQYFGPGTRLLVL.

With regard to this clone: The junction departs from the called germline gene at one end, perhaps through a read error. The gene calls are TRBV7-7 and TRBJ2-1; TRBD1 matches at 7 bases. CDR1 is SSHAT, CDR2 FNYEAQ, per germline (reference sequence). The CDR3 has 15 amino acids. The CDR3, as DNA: TGTGCTAGCAGCTTTGGGACAGCTCCCGGGAATGAGCAGTTCTTC. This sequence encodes CASSFGTAPGNEQFF.

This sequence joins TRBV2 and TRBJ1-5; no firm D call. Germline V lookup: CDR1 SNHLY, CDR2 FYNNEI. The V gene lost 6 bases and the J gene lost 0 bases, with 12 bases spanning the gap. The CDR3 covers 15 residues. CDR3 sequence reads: CASRGDTYSNQPQHF. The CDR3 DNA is TGTGCCAGCAGGGGAGACACATATAGCAATCAGCCCCAGCATTTT.

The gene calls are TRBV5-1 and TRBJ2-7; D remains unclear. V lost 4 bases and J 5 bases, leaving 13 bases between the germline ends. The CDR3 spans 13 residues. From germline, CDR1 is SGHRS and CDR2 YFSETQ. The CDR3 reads CASSVLYRDEQYF. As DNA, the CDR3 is TGCGCCAGCAGCGTCCTTTACCGTGACGAGCAGTACTTC.

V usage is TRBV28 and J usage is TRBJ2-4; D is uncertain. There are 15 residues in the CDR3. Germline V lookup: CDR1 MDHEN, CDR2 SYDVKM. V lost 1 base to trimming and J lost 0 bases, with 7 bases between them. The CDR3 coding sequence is TGTGCCAGCAGTTTATCAGGAGTAGCCAAAAACATTCAGTACTTC. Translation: CASSLSGVAKNIQYF. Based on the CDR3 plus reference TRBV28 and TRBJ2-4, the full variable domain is DVKVTQSSRYLVKRTGEKVFLECVQDMDHENMFWYRQDPGLGLRLIYFSYDVKMKEKGDIPEGYSVSREKKERFSLILESASTNQTSMYLCASSLSGVAKNIQYFGAGTRLSVL.

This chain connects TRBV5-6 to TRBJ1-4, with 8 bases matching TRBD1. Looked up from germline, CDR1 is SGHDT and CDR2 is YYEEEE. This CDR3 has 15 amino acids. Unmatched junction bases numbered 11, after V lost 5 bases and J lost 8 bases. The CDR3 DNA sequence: TGTGCCAGCAGTCGTCCAGGGGGCGCGAGAGAAAAACTGTTTTTT. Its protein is CASSRPGGAREKLFF.

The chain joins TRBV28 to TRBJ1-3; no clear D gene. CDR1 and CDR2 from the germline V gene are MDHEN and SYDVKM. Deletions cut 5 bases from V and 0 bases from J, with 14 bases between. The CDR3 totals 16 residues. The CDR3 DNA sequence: TGTGCCAGCAGTCCGGGTTTTTGGGGCTCTGGAAACACCATATATTTT. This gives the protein CASSPGFWGSGNTIYF.

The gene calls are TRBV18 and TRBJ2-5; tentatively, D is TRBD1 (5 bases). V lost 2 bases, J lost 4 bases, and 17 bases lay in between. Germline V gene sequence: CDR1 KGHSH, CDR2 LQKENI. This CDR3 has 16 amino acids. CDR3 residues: CASSPSRAMRGETQYF. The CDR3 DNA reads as TGTGCCAGCTCACCATCCAGGGCGATGCGAGGAGAGACCCAGTACTTC.

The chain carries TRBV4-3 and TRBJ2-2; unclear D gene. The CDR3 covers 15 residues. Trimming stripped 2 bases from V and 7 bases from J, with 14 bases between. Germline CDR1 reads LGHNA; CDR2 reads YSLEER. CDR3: CASSQRTPLGGELFF. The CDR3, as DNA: TGCGCCAGCAGCCAAAGGACCCCGTTGGGCGGGGAGCTGTTTTTT.

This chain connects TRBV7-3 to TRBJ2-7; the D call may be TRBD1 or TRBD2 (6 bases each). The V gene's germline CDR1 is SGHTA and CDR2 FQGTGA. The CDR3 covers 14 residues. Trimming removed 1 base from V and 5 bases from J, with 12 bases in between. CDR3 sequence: CASSLNREVNEQYF. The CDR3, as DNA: TGTGCCAGCAGCTTAAACAGGGAGGTCAACGAGCAGTACTTC.

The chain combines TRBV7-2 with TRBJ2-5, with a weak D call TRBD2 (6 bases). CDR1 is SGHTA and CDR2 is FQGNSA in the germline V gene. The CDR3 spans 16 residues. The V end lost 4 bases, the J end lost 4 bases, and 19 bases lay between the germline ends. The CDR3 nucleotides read TGTGCCAGCAGCTCCTCGGGGACGGTGGGAGGAGAGACCCAGTACTTC. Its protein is CASSSSGTVGGETQYF.

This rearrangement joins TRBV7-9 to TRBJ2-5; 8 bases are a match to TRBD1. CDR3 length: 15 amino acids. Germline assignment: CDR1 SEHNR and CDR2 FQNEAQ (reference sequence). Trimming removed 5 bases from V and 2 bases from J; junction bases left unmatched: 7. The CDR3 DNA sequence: TGTGCCAGCAGCCAGGGGGCTAGAGGTCAAGAGACCCAGTACTTC. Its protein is CASSQGARGQETQYF.

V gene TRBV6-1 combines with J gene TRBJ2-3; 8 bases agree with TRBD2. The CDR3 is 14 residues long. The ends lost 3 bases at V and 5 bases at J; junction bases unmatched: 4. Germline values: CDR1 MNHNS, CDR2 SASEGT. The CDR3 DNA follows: TGTGCCAGCAGTGATACGGGAGGGGGAGATACGCAGTATTTT. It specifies CASSDTGGGDTQYF.

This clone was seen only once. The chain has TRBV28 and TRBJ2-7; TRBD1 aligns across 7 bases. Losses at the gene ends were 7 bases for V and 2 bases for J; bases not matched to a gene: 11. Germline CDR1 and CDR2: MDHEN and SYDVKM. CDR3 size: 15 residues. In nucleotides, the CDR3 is TGTGCCAGCAACGCCTGGACAGGACCAACCTACGAGCAGTACTTC. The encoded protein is CASNAWTGPTYEQYF.

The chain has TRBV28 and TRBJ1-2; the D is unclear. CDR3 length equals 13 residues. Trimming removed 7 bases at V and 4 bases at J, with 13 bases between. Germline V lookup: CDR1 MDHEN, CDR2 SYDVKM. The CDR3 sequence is CASKKGSSYGYTF. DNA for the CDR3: TGTGCCAGCAAAAAGGGTTCGTCCTATGGCTACACCTTC.

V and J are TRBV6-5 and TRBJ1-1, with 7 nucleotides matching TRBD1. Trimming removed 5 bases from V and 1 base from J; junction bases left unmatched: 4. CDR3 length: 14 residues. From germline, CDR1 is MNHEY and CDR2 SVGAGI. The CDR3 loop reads CASSRDRSNTEAFF. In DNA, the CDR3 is TGTGCCAGCAGTCGGGACAGATCGAACACTGAAGCTTTCTTT.